This T cell receptor beta chain was sequenced for a study of shared clonotypes between healthy human individuals. In this sample, this clone turned up a few times. Germline CDR1 and CDR2: SNHLY and FYNNEI. The CDR3 spans 14 residues. V lost 6 bases to trimming and J lost 3 bases, with 12 bases between them. The DNA input per sorted-subset replicate PCR was about 180 ng, corresponding to 28,000 or so T cell genomes. This table comes from immunoSEQ multiplex PCR, and its TCRdb copy is limited to in-frame clones, with some not included. The table has some 900,000 clones, about three quarters seen once. This clonotype was sampled from a man between 18 and 29 years old in good health. V usage is TRBV2 and J usage is TRBJ1-5; possible D gene TRBD1, 6 bases. Sequenced sample: memory CD4+ T cells sorted from blood. The subset: CD45RA-negative fraction. As DNA, the CDR3 is TGTGCCAGCAGGCGGGACAAAATCAATCAGCCCCAGCATTTT. Translating it yields CASRRDKINQPQHF.